A single sample is the source of the 20 T cell receptor beta chains below, sequenced in a study of cytomegalovirus exposure and HLA in healthy donors. The PCR contained 60 Vbeta and 13 Jbeta primers. Assay used: immunoSEQ multiplex PCR; TCRdb lists only in-frame clones, some missing. The sample records approximately 110,000 clones, just under 70% being singletons. Sequenced sample: PBMCs. The origin of the receptors is an older woman in good health and CMV-seropositive.

In its sample, this clone was seen once. The J gene is TRBJ2-7, the V gene TRBV15, with D possibly matching TRBD2 (5 bases). CDR3 length equals 13 residues. Germline V gives CDR1 LNHNV, CDR2 YYDKDF (reference sequence). Between the trimmed V and J ends, which lost 5 bases and 4 bases, there was a span of 12 bases. The CDR3, as DNA: TGTGCCACCAGCGCCCCCCCGGGGTACGAGCAGTACTTC. Translating it yields CATSAPPGYEQYF.

The rearrangement joins TRBV6-5 to TRBJ1-2; D remains unclear. V dropped 6 bases and J dropped 2 bases, with 16 bases sitting between them. The V gene's germline CDR1 is MNHEY and CDR2 SVGAGI. The CDR3 is 15 amino acids. The CDR3 spells CASRRPGLLNYGYTF. CDR3 DNA: TGTGCCAGCAGGCGGCCCGGACTATTGAACTATGGCTACACCTTC.

V gene TRBV7-2 combines with J gene TRBJ2-1, with D possibly TRBD2 on 7 matching bases. Germline V gene data show CDR1 as SGHTA and CDR2 as FQGNSA. V was trimmed by 4 bases and J by 7 bases, leaving 14 bases between them. The CDR3 is 14 residues long. The CDR3 loop is CASSYPGGLNEQFF. In nucleotides, the CDR3 is TGTGCCAGCAGCTACCCCGGGGGGCTTAATGAGCAGTTCTTC.

Notes on this clone: The sample holds other DNA sequences that translate to the same CDR3. The chain has TRBV4-2 and TRBJ1-3, with D perhaps TRBD1 (5 bases). CDR3 length equals 15 residues. Germline V gives CDR1 LGHNA, CDR2 YNFKEQ. V gave up 0 bases and J gave up 1 base, with 7 bases separating them. CDR3: CASSQDRGSGNTIYF. In DNA, the CDR3 is TGTGCCAGCAGCCAAGATCGGGGGTCTGGAAACACCATATATTTT.

The chain links TRBV5-1 to TRBJ2-7, with 8 bases aligning to TRBD2. CDR3 length: 14 amino acids. V was pared by 4 bases and J by 2 bases, with 5 bases of the junction left unmatched. In germline, CDR1 is SGHRS, CDR2 YFSETQ. The CDR3 DNA sequence: TGCGCCAGCAGCATAGCGGGGACCCCCTACGAGCAGTACTTC. Amino acids: CASSIAGTPYEQYF.

The CDR3 reads CASSKDRGRLDSPLHF. CDR3 DNA: TGCGCCAGCAGCAAAGACAGGGGGAGATTGGATTCACCCCTCCACTTT. The rearrangement joins TRBV5-1 to TRBJ1-6, with 9 bases lining up with TRBD1. The V gene end was trimmed by 4 bases and the J gene end by 8 bases; junction bases not matched to a gene: 10. The CDR3 has 16 amino acids. Per the germline V gene, CDR1 is SGHRS and CDR2 is YFSETQ.

The V gene is TRBV14, the J gene TRBJ1-2, with 7 nucleotides matching TRBD1. The germline gives CDR1 SGHDN, CDR2 FVKESK. V was clipped by 2 bases and J by 4 bases; unmatched bases: 4. The length of the CDR3 is 14 residues. The CDR3 DNA follows: TGTGCCAGCAGCCAAAGCCGGGACAGCTATGGCTACACCTTC. Encoded protein: CASSQSRDSYGYTF.

V and J are TRBV10-3 and TRBJ1-1, with D maybe TRBD1 (6 bases). V lost 6 bases and J 6 bases, leaving 8 bases between the germline ends. CDR1 is ENHRY, CDR2 SYGVKD, per germline. The CDR3 is 11 amino acids. The CDR3 reads CAIRGGPEAFF. CDR3 sequence (DNA): TGTGCCATCAGAGGGGGTCCTGAAGCTTTCTTT.

The chain is built from TRBV7-9 and TRBJ2-7; 11 nucleotides agree with TRBD1. The V gene's germline CDR1 is SEHNR and CDR2 FQNEAQ (reference sequence). The CDR3 runs to 14 residues. Germline trimming cut 6 bases from V and 6 bases from J; bases unmatched to any gene: 7. CDR3 sequence (DNA): TGTGCCAGCAGTTCCGGGACAGGGGGTAGCGAGCAGTACTTC. Residues: CASSSGTGGSEQYF.

V gene TRBV6-1 combines with J gene TRBJ1-1; TRBD1 matches 12 bases. CDR1 and CDR2 (germline): MNHNS, SASEGT. The V and J ends lost 1 base and 1 base, in that order; junction bases with no gene match: 4. The length of the CDR3 is 17 residues. For the CDR3, the DNA is TGTGCCAGCAGTGAAGAGGGACAGGGGGCCAGGAACACTGAAGCTTTCTTT. Residues: CASSEEGQGARNTEAFF.

This chain connects TRBV6-1 to TRBJ2-1; 12 bases fit TRBD2. CDR1 is MNHNS and CDR2 is SASEGT in the germline V gene. There are 17 residues in the CDR3. Losses at the gene ends were 4 bases for V and 0 bases for J; bases not matched to a gene: 4. CDR3 in amino acids: CASSVLLAGGSYNEQFF. The CDR3 nucleotides are TGTGCCAGCAGTGTTCTACTAGCGGGGGGCTCCTACAATGAGCAGTTCTTC.

V gene TRBV4-3 combines with J gene TRBJ1-1; D is unresolved. CDR1 and CDR2 (germline): LGHNA, YSLEER. Trimming removed 0 bases at V and 8 bases at J, with 10 bases between. This CDR3 is built from 13 residues. CDR3 in DNA: TGCGCCAGCAGCCAAGACGCTTGGAGCGAAGCTTTCTTT. Translation: CASSQDAWSEAFF.

This chain uses TRBV7-2 with TRBJ2-7, with 8 bases that match TRBD1. The ends lost 5 bases at V and 6 bases at J; junction bases unmatched: 6. CDR3 length: 13 residues. Looked up from germline, CDR1 is SGHTA and CDR2 is FQGNSA. The CDR3 coding sequence is TGTGCCAGCAGCGGGACAGGTTCGGGCGAGCAGTACTTC. Translated, it gives CASSGTGSGEQYF.

The rearrangement uses TRBV19 and TRBJ2-7; TRBD2 matches 8 bases. Germline CDR1 is LNHDA and CDR2 is SQIVND (reference sequence). V lost 7 bases to trimming and J lost 2 bases; unmatched junction nucleotides: 7. This CDR3 is built from 14 residues. CDR3 coding DNA: TGTGCCAGTACCCCGGGGGGGCCGCCCTACGAGCAGTACTTC. Amino acids: CASTPGGPPYEQYF.

This chain links TRBV13 with TRBJ2-3; 8 bases are shared with TRBD1. The CDR3 is 16 residues long. Trimming at V came to 4 bases and at J to 2 bases, leaving 8 bases not matched to a gene. In germline, CDR1 is PRHDT, CDR2 FYEKMQ (reference sequence). The CDR3, as DNA: TGTGCCAGCAGCTCCTCCTTGGACAGGGTCACAGATACGCAGTATTTT. Translation: CASSSSLDRVTDTQYF.

The V and J genes are TRBV5-8 and TRBJ1-2; D perhaps matches TRBD1 (6 bases). This CDR3 has 15 residues. Germline V lookup: CDR1 SGHTS, CDR2 YDEGEE. Trimming left V 4 bases short and J 1 base short, with 14 bases between. The CDR3 spells CASSLPRTVNYGYTF. The CDR3 DNA follows: TGTGCCAGCAGCCTCCCCCGGACAGTTAACTATGGCTACACCTTC.

This sequence joins TRBV18 and TRBJ1-1; 7 nucleotides agree with TRBD1. The CDR3 is made up of 13 amino acids. Germline V gene lookup returns CDR1 KGHSH and CDR2 LQKENI. The V gene end was trimmed by 2 bases and the J gene end by 8 bases; junction bases not matched to a gene: 5. CDR3: CASSPDRVGEAFF. In nucleotides, the CDR3 is TGTGCCAGCTCACCAGACAGGGTGGGGGAAGCTTTCTTT.

The V call is TRBV5-5, the J call TRBJ2-3; 9 nucleotides agree with TRBD2. V shed 0 bases, J shed 5 bases, and the junction held 7 bases outside the gene matches. From germline, CDR1 is SGHKS and CDR2 YYEKEE (reference sequence). The CDR3 loop spans 16 amino acids. CDR3 loop: CASSLGSSGDIDTQYF. The CDR3 nucleotides read TGTGCCAGCAGCTTGGGATCTAGCGGGGACATAGATACGCAGTATTTT.

CDR3 protein: CASSKYRVTGELFF. The CDR3 coding sequence is TGTGCCAGCAGCAAATACAGGGTAACCGGGGAGCTGTTTTTT. The gene calls are TRBV5-4 and TRBJ2-2; D may be TRBD1 (6 bases). Per germline, CDR1 SGHNT and CDR2 YYREEE (reference sequence). V was trimmed by 4 bases and J by 5 bases, leaving 12 bases between them. The CDR3 runs to 14 residues.

As regards this clone: This CDR3 is also generated by other DNA sequences in the sample. The chain joins TRBV19 to TRBJ2-7; 7 nucleotides line up with TRBD1. Germline V lookup: CDR1 LNHDA, CDR2 SQIVND (reference sequence). The V gene end was trimmed by 4 bases and the J gene end by 4 bases; junction bases not matched to a gene: 7. The length of the CDR3 is 14 residues. CDR3 nucleotide sequence: TGTGCCAGTAGTACGACAGGGCCTCCGTACGAGCAGTACTTC. Its translation: CASSTTGPPYEQYF.